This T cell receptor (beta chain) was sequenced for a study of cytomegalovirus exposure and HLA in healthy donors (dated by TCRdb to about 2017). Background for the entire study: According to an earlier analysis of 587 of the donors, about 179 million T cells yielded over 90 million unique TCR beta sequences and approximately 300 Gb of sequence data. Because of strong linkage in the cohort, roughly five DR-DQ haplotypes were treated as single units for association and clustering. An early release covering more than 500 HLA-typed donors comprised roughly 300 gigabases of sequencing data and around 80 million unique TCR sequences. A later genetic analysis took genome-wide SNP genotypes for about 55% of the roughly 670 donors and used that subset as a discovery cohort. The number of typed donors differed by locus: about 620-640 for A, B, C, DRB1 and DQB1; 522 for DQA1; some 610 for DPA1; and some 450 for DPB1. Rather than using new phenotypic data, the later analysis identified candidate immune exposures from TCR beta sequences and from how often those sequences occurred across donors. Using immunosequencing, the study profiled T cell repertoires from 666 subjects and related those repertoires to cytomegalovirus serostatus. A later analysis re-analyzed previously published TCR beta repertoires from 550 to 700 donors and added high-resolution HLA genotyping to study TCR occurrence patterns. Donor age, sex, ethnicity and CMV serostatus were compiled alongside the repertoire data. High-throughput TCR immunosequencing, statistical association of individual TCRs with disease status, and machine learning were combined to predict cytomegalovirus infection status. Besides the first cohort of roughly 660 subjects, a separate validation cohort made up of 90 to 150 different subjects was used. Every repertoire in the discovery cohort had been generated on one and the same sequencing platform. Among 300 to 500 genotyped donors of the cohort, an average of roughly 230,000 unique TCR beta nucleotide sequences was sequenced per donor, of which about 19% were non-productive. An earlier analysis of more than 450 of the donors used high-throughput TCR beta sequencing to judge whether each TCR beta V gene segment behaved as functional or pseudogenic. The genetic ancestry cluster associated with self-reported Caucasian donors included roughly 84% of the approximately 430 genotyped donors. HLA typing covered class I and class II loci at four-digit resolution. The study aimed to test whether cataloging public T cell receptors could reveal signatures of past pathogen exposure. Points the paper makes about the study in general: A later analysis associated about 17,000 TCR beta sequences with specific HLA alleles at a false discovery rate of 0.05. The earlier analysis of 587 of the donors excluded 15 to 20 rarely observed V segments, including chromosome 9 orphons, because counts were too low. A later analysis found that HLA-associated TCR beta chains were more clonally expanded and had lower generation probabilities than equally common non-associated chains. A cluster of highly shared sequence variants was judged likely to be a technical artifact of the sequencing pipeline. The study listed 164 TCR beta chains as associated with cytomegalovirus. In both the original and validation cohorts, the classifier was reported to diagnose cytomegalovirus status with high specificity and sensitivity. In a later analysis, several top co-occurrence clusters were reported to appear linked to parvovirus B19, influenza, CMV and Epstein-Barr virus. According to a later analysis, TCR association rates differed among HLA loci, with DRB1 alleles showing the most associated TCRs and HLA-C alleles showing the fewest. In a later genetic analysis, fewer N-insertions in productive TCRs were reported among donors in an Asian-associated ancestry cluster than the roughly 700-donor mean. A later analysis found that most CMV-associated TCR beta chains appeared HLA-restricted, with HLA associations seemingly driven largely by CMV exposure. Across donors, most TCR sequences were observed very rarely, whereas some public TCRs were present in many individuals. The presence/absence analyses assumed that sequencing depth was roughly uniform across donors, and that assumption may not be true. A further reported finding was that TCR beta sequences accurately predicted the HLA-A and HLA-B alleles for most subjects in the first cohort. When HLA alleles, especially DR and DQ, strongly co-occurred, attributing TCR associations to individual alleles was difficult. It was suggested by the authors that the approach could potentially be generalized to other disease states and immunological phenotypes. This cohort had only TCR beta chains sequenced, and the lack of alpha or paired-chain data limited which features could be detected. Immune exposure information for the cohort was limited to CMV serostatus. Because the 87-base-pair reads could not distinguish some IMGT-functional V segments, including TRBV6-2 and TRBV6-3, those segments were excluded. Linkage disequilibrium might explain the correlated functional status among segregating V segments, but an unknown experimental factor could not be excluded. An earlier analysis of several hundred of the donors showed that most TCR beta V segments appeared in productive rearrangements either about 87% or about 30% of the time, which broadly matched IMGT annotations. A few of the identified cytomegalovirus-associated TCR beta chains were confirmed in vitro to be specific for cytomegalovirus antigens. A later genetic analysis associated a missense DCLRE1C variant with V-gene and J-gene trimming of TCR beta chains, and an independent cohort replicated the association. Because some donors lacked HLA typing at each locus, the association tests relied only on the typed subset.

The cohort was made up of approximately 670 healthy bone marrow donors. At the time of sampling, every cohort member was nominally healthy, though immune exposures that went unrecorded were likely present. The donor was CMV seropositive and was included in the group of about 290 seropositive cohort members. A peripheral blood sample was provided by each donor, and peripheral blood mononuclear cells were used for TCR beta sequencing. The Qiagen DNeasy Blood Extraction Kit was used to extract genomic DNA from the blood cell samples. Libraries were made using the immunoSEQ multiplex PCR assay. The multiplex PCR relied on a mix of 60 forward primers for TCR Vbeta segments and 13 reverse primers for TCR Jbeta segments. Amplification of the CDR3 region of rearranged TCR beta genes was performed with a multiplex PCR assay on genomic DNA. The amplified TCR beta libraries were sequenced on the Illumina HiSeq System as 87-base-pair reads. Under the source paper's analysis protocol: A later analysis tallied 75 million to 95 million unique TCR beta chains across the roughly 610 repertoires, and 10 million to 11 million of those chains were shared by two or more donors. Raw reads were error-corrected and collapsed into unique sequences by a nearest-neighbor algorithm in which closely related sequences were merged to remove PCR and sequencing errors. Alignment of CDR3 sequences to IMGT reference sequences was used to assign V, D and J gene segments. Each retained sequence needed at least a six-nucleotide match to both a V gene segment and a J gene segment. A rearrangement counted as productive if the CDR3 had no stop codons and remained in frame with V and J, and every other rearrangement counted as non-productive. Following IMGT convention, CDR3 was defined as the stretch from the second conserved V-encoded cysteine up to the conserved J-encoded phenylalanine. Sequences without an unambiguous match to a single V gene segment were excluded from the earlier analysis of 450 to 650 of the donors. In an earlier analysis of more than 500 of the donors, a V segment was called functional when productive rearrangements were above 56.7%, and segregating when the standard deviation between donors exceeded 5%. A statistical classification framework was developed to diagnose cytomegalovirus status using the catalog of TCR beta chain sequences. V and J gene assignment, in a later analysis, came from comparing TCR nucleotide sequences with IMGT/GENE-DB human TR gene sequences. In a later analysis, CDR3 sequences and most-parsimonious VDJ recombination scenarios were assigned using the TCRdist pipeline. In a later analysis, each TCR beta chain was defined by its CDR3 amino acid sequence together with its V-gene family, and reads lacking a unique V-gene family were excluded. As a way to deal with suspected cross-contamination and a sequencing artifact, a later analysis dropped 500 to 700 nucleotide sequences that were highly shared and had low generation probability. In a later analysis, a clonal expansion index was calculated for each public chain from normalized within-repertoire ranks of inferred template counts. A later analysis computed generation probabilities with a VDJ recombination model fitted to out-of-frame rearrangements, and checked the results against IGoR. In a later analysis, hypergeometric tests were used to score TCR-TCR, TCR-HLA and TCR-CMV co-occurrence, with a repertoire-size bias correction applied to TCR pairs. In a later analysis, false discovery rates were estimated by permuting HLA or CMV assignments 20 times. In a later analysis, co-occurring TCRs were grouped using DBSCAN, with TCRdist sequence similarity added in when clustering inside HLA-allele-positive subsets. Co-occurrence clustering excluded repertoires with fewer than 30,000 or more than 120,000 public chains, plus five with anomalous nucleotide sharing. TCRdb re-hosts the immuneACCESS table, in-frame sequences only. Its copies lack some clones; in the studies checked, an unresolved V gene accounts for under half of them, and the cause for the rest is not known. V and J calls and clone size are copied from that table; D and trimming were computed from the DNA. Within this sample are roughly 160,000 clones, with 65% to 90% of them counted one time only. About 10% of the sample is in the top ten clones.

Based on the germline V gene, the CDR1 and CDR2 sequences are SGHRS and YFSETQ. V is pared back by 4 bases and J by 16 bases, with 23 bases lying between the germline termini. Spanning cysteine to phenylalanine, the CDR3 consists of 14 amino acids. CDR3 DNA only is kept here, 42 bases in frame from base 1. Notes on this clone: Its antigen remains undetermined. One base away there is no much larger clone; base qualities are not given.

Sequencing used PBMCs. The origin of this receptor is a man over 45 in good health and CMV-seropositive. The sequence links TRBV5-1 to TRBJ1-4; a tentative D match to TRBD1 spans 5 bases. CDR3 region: CASSPGGVQVPKFF. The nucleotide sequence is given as TGCGCCAGCAGCCCGGGAGGGGTTCAGGTACCCAAGTTTTTT.